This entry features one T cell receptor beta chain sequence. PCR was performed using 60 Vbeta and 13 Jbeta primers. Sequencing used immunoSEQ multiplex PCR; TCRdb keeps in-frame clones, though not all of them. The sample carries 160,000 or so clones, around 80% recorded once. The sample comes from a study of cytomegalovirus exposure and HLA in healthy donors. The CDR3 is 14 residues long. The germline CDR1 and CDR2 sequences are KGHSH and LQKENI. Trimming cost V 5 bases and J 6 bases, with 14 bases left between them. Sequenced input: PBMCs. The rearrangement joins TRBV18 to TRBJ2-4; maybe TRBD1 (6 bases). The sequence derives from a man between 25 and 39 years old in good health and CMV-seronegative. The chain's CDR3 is CASSSAQGRNIQYF. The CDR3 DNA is TGTGCCAGCTCATCGGCTCAGGGGAGAAACATTCAGTACTTC.